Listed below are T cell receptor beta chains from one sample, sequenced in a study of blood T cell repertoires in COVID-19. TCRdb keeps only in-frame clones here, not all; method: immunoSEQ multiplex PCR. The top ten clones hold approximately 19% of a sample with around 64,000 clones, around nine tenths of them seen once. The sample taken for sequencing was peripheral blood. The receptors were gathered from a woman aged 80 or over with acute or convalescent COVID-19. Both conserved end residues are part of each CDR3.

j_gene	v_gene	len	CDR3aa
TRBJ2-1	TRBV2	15	CASRPLAGGYNEQFF
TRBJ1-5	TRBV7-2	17	CASSLVVGAISNQPQHF
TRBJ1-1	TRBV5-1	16	CASSQPRQGQNTEAFF
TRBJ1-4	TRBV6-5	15	CASRAQGLGNEKLFF
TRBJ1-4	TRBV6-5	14	CASRQGAENEKLFF
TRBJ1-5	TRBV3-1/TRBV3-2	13	CASSQGGPQPQHF
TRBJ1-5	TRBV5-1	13	CASSLDTNQPQHF
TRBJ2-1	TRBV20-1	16	CSASLAGLRSYNEQFF
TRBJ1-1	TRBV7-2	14	CASSADRGTREAFF
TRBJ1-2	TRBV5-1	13	CASSLVTDHGYTF
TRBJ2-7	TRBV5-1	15	CASSLDGLRSYEQYF
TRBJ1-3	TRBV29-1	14	CSVRTPSSGNTIYF
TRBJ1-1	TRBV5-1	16	CASSLGVRGMNTEAFF
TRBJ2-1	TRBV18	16	CASSPPSPGLYNEQFF
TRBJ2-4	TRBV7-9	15	CASSLTGIAKNIQYF
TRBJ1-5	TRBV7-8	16	CASNSMGGRGNQPQHF
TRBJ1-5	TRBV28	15	CASSSRDRSRQPQHF
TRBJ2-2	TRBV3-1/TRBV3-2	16	CASSGRTSRYTGELFF
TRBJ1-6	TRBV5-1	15	CASSFGDSVNSPLHF
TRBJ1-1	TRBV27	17	CASSLSRTGGLGKRAFF
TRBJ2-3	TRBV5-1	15	CASSPGQAYTDTQYF
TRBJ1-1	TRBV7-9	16	CASSHTPGIGNTEAFF
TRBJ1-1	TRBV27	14	CASSRGMRGAEAFF
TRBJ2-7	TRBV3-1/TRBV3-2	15	CASSQGGGQGLQQYF
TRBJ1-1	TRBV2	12	CASSRQGAEAFF
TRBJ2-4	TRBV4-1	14	CASSQERGEDIQYF
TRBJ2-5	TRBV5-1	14	CASSLAGQGETQYF
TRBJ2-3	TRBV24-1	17	CATSEPGLAGGSDTQYF
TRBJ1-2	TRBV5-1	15	CASSLAGQGKSGYTF
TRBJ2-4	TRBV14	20	CASSQKLPGSNDLAKNIQYF